This is a list of T cell receptor beta chains from one sample in a study of OX40 agonist ivuxolimab in advanced cancers. TCRdb's copy holds only in-frame clones and misses some; the assay was immunoSEQ multiplex PCR. The sample has tens of thousands of clones; 85% to 95% are singletons. The sequencing used CD4+ or CD8+ T cells sorted from blood, collected in a trial of the OX40 agonist ivuxolimab. Every receptor here comes from an adult with an advanced solid tumor such as melanoma, head and neck, liver or kidney cancer. CDR3s include the opening cysteine and the closing phenylalanine or tryptophan. D genes are given only for firm matches. Not all rows give a size; the values are once, few, many and, for expanded clones, a class.

V	size	J	D	CDR3	DNA
TRBV6-5	once	TRBJ2-3	.	CASSYSPARTDTQYF	TGTGCCAGCAGTTACTCGCCCGCCCGCACAGATACGCAGTATTTT
TRBV5-1	.	TRBJ2-3	TRBD2	CASSDFLAGALDTQYF	TGCGCCAGCAGCGATTTCCTAGCGGGGGCTCTAGATACGCAGTATTTT
TRBV19	.	TRBJ1-5	.	CASSIRDSNQPQHF	TGTGCCAGTAGTATAAGGGACAGCAATCAGCCCCAGCATTTT
TRBV6-1	.	TRBJ1-5	.	CASSERSGMMSSNQPQHF	TGTGCCAGCAGTGAACGTTCAGGGATGATGAGTAGCAATCAGCCCCAGCATTTT
TRBV5-1	few	TRBJ1-1	.	CASSLNSDTEAFF	TGCGCCAGCAGCTTGAACTCCGACACTGAAGCTTTCTTT
TRBV19	.	TRBJ2-7	.	CASSLGRAATKEEQYF	TGTGCCAGTAGCCTGGGCCGCGCGGCAACTAAGGAGGAGCAGTACTTC
TRBV9	.	TRBJ1-5	TRBD1	CASSVEQGDQPQHF	TGTGCCAGCAGCGTAGAACAGGGGGATCAGCCCCAGCATTTT
TRBV5-5	.	TRBJ2-5	.	CASSPPWGGIEQETQYF	TGTGCCAGCAGCCCCCCCTGGGGCGGGATTGAACAAGAGACCCAGTACTTC
TRBV9	.	TRBJ1-3	.	CATPKGARKAGNTIYF	TGTGCCACGCCTAAGGGAGCGCGAAAGGCTGGAAACACCATATATTTT
TRBV4-1	.	TRBJ1-2	TRBD1	CASSRQGSADGYTF	TGCGCCAGCAGTCGACAGGGATCTGCAGATGGCTACACCTTC
TRBV4-2	.	TRBJ2-1	TRBD1	CASSLTGTDYNEQFF	TGTGCCAGCAGCCTAACTGGGACAGATTACAATGAGCAGTTCTTC
TRBV6-5	.	TRBJ2-2	.	CATLGPEGRELFF	TGTGCCACGCTCGGGCCTGAAGGCCGGGAGCTGTTTTTT
TRBV14	.	TRBJ2-5	TRBD1	CASSQWATGAQETQYF	TGTGCCAGCAGCCAATGGGCGACAGGGGCCCAAGAGACCCAGTACTTC
TRBV11-2	.	TRBJ2-5	.	CASSFGGETQYF	TGTGCCAGCAGCTTCGGTGGAGAGACCCAGTACTTC
TRBV29-1	.	TRBJ1-1	.	CSVEGQRNTEAFF	TGCAGCGTTGAGGGTCAGAGGAACACTGAAGCTTTCTTT
TRBV6-5	.	TRBJ1-1	.	CASHSGTPAEAFF	TGTGCCAGCCACTCCGGGACCCCAGCTGAAGCTTTCTTT
TRBV6-5	.	TRBJ2-1	TRBD2	CASSYSGTSGVGEQFF	TGTGCCAGCAGTTACTCAGGGACTAGCGGGGTTGGTGAGCAGTTCTTC
TRBV30	.	TRBJ1-2	TRBD1	CAWSHRPRQGGLGGYTF	TGTGCCTGGAGTCACAGGCCGCGACAGGGAGGCTTAGGTGGCTACACCTTC
TRBV5-4	.	TRBJ1-2	.	CASSLDAGSGDGYTF	TGTGCCAGCAGCTTGGACGCAGGGTCAGGAGATGGCTACACCTTC
TRBV5-1	.	TRBJ2-5	TRBD1	CASSFDRGGETQYF	TGCGCCAGCAGCTTTGACAGGGGAGGAGAGACCCAGTACTTC
TRBV29-1	.	TRBJ2-3	.	CSVEDPDGDSTDTQYF	TGCAGCGTTGAAGATCCTGACGGGGACAGCACAGATACGCAGTATTTT
TRBV6-4	few	TRBJ1-2	TRBD1	CASSREQGSGYTF	TGTGCCAGCAGTCGAGAACAGGGGAGTGGCTACACCTTC
TRBV5-1	.	TRBJ2-1	.	CASSQSGSSYNEQFF	TGCGCCAGCAGCCAGAGCGGAAGCTCCTACAATGAGCAGTTCTTC
TRBV27	.	TRBJ1-4	TRBD1	CASTSLGQGLEKLFF	TGTGCCAGCACCAGTCTCGGACAGGGCCTAGAAAAACTGTTTTTT
TRBV11-3	.	TRBJ2-5	TRBD1	CASSQGQGAQYF	TGTGCCAGCAGTCAGGGACAGGGGGCCCAGTACTTC
TRBV7-2	.	TRBJ2-1	TRBD2	CASSFSGGARGEQFF	TGTGCCAGCAGCTTTAGCGGGGGGGCGAGGGGTGAGCAGTTCTTC
TRBV6-5	.	TRBJ1-6	.	CASSVTGSSPLHF	TGTGCCAGCAGTGTCACAGGGAGTTCACCCCTCCACTTT
TRBV30	.	TRBJ2-2	.	CAWAGTSTGELFF	TGTGCCTGGGCCGGGACATCGACCGGGGAGCTGTTTTTT
TRBV27	.	TRBJ2-7	TRBD2	CASSFRSSGRAYEQYF	TGTGCCAGCAGTTTTCGTTCTAGCGGGAGGGCCTACGAGCAGTACTTC
TRBV5-8	.	TRBJ1-1	TRBD1	CASRPGGWDTEAFF	TGTGCCAGCAGACCAGGGGGCTGGGACACTGAAGCTTTCTTT
TRBV5-4	once	TRBJ2-4	TRBD2	CASSRIGGSLAKNIQYF	TGTGCCAGCAGTAGAATCGGGGGGTCTCTAGCCAAAAACATTCAGTACTTC
TRBV7-2	.	TRBJ2-3	.	CASSSPGGTDTQYF	TGTGCCAGCAGCTCGCCAGGAGGCACAGATACGCAGTATTTT
TRBV28	.	TRBJ1-5	.	CASSLGKQPQHF	TGTGCCAGCAGTTTAGGCAAACAGCCCCAGCATTTT
TRBV14	.	TRBJ1-4	.	CASSQDRGGGEKLFF	TGTGCCAGCAGCCAAGACCGGGGAGGAGGTGAAAAACTGTTTTTT
TRBV18	few	TRBJ2-3	.	CASSPSIGDTQYF	TGTGCCAGCTCACCATCCATTGGAGATACGCAGTATTTT
TRBV7-9	.	TRBJ1-6	.	CASSMGVNSPLHF	TGTGCCAGCAGCATGGGGGTTAATTCACCCCTCCACTTT
TRBV28	.	TRBJ2-7	TRBD2	CASSLADGTTSYEQYF	TGTGCCAGCAGTTTAGCCGACGGGACTACCTCCTACGAGCAGTACTTC
TRBV6-5	once	TRBJ1-1	.	CASRIRGVVNTEAFF	TGTGCCAGCAGAATTAGGGGGGTTGTTAACACTGAAGCTTTCTTT
TRBV7-3	once	TRBJ2-3	.	CASSSSGDTQYF	TGTGCCAGCAGCTCCAGTGGGGATACGCAGTATTTT
TRBV6-5	.	TRBJ2-2	.	CASSRGQKNTGELFF	TGTGCCAGCAGTCGTGGACAAAAGAACACCGGGGAGCTGTTTTTT